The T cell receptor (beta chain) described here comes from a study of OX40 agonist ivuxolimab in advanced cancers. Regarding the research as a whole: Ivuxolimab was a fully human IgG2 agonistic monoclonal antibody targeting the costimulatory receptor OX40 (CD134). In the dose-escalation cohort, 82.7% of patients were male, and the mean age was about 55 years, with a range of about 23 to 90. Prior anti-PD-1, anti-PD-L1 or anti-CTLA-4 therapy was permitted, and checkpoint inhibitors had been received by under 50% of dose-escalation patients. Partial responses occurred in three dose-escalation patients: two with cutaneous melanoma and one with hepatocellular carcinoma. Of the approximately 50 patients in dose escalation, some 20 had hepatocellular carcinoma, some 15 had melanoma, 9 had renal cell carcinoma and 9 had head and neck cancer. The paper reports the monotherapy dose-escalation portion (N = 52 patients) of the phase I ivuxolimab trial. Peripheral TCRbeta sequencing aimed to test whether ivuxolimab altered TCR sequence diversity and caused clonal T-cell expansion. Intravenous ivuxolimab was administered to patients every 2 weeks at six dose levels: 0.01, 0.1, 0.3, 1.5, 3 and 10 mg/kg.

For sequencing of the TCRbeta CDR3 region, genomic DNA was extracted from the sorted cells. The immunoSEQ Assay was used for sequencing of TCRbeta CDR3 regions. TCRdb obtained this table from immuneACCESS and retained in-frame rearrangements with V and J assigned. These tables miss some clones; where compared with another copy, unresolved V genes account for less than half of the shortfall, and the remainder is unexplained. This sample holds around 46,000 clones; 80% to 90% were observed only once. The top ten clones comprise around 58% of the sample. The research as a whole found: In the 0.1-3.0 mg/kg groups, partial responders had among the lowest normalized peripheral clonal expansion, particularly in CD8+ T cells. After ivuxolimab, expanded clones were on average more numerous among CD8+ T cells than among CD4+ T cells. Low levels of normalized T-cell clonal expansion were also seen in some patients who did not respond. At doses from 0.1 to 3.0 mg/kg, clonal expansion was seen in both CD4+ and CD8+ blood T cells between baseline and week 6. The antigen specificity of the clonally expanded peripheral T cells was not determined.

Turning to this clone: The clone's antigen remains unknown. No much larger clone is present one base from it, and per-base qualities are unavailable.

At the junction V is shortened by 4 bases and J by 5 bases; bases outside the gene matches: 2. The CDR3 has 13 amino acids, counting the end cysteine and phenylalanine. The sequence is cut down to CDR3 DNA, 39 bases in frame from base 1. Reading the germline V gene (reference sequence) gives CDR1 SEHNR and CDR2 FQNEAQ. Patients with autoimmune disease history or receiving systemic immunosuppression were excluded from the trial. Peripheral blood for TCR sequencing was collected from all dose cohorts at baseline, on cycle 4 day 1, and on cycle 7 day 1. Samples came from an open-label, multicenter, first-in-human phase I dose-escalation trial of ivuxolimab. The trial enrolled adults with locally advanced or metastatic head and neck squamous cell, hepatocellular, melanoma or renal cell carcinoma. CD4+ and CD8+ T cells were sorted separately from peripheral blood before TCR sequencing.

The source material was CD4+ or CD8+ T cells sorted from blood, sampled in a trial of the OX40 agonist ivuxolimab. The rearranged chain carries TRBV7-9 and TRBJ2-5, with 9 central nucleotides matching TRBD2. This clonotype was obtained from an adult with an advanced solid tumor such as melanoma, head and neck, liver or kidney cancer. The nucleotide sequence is TGTGCCAGCAGCTCCGGGACTAGCGAGACCCAGTACTTC. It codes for CASSSGTSETQYF.